By share of the sample, the clone carrying this T cell receptor beta chain is medium-sized. This record belongs to a study of spatial heterogeneity in lung cancer. Time point denoted: sample taken at primary tumor resection. No cells were sorted before sequencing. The whole RNA sequenced was extracted from tumor, nontumor lung or frozen PBMC. Individually, TCR cDNA molecules were each labelled with a unique molecular identifier. TCRdb itself ran the 5' RACE reads through MiXCR, one entry per CDR3 protein. This table holds roughly 11,000 distinct CDR3 sequences, approximately 15% found once. The CDR3 runs 15 residues. CDR1 is SGHVS, CDR2 FQNEAQ, per germline. J was trimmed by 4 bases and V by 1 base; bases with no gene match: 4.

This TCR came from a male donor with early-stage non-small cell lung cancer. The chain joins TRBV7-8 to TRBJ2-3; 8 bases are shared with TRBD2. The specimen comprised PBMCs, sampled at surgery. CDR3 DNA: TGTGCCAGCAGCTTAGGGGGACTAGTCCCAGATACGCAGTATTTT. Translation gives CASSLGGLVPDTQYF.